This T cell receptor (beta chain) was captured by sequencing in a study of CD8 T cells in ankylosing spondylitis. The study, taken as a whole, reports: Disease-associated clones were reportedly significantly overrepresented in matched ankylosing spondylitis synovial fluid.

MiXCR, applied by TCRdb to the 5' RACE reads, yields one record per CDR3 protein. Of 350,000 to 450,000 distinct CDR3 sequences listed, about 20% are singletons. This CDR3 has 17 residues. Germline-derived CDR1 and CDR2 are KGHDR and SFDVKD. V shed 3 bases, J shed 4 bases, and the junction held 10 bases outside the gene matches. This clonotype was seen a few times. What it binds is not known. This rearrangement joins TRBV24-1 to TRBJ2-1; 8 positions agree with TRBD2. Sequenced sample: blood, either unsorted or a sorted T cell fraction (not recorded which). The sequence came from a male donor with ankylosing spondylitis or in good health (not recorded which). The CDR3 reads CATSDRFSGASYNEQFF. DNA of the CDR3: TGTGCCACCAGTGATCGTTTTAGCGGGGCATCTTACAATGAGCAGTTCTTC.